This T cell receptor beta chain was recovered during a study of blood T cell repertoires in COVID-19. In the study overall: Sites in the United States, Italy and Spain provided acute and convalescent COVID-19 samples. PBMCs, B-cell-depleted T cells, or T cells provided the cDNA or gDNA that made up the material.

The CDR3 length is 13 residues. Trimming took 6 bases from V and 5 from J, leaving 13 bases between them. In the study's own analysis: Amplification of reference gene primers was used by the study to estimate nucleated cell counts. Sequenced by immunoSEQ multiplex PCR; TCRdb stores in-frame clones only, minus some. V and J calls and clone size are copied from that table; D and trimming were computed from the DNA. Of 650,000 to 800,000 clones listed, 90% are singletons. J is TRBJ1-2 and V is TRBV12-3 or TRBV12-4; D is possibly TRBD1 (5 bases). Sequencing was performed on peripheral blood. The sequence came from a woman aged 18-35 years with acute or convalescent COVID-19. The CDR3 is CASSLDSTYGYTF. In DNA form, the CDR3 reads TGTGCCAGCAGCCTCGACAGTACTTATGGCTACACCTTC.